This TCR beta chain emerged from a study of early T cells in non-severe SARS-CoV-2 infection. Individual cDNA molecules each received unique molecular identifiers attached to them. TCRdb ran MiXCR on the 5' RACE reads and lists one entry per CDR3 protein. The sample lists 45,000 to 55,000 distinct CDR3 sequences, under 15% seen once, with around 9.6% in the top ten. The sample holds many counts of this clonotype. The antigen is undetermined. General study results and limits: The VDJdb matching leaned toward anti-spike CD8 responses and overlooked private and CD4 specificities.

The ends were cut back, 3 bases at V and 6 bases at J, with 12 bases in the middle. Germline values: CDR1 SGHNT, CDR2 YENEEA. This CDR3 region has 14 residues. The specimen sequenced was whole blood. The J gene is TRBJ2-1, the V gene TRBV11-3; D not resolved. This clonotype was obtained from an adult who was a healthcare worker with PCR-confirmed SARS-CoV-2 infection or an uninfected control (not recorded which). In DNA form, the CDR3 reads TGTGCCAGCAGCTTTGGACCTGCCCCCAATGAGCAGTTCTTC. This gives the protein CASSFGPAPNEQFF.